This T cell receptor (beta chain) was found in a study of blood T cell repertoires in COVID-19. Turning to the study itself: Italy, Spain and the United States were the sources of the convalescent and acute COVID-19 samples.

CDR3 size: 16 residues. V was pared by 4 bases and J by 2 bases, with 16 bases between. Germline CDR1 SGHRS, CDR2 YFSETQ. Adults between roughly 18 and 95 years of age took part from under 25 US areas. Generated by immunoSEQ multiplex PCR, the TCRdb table keeps only in-frame clones and is missing some. The sample includes more than 300,000 clones, roughly 90% of them seen just once. This receptor was identified in a woman aged 25 to 39 who had been exposed to COVID-19. The sequencing sample was made of PBMCs or T cells enriched from blood (not recorded which). V and J are TRBV5-1 and TRBJ1-5; D is perhaps TRBD1 (5 bases). CDR3 bases: TGCGCCAGCAGCGTAGGGGCAGTTGACGGCAATCAGCCCCAGCATTTT. Its protein product is CASSVGAVDGNQPQHF.